This T cell receptor (beta chain) was sequenced in a study of blood T cell repertoires in COVID-19. Study-level information: The United States, Italy and Spain were the sources of the acute and convalescent COVID-19 samples. Sources were T cells, B-cell-depleted T cells, or PBMCs; the material itself was cDNA or gDNA.

In the study's own analysis: Amplified reference gene primers provided the basis for estimating nucleated cell counts. Produced via immunoSEQ multiplex PCR; TCRdb's table is partial and in-frame only. D and trimming come from the DNA, and the V and J calls and clone size come from that table. There are 130,000 to 150,000 clones in the sample; around 86% occur only once, and 7.5% to 9% lies in the top ten. There are 13 residues in the CDR3. The V gene's germline CDR1 is KGHDR and CDR2 SFDVKD. V lost 10 bases, J lost 3 bases, and 12 bases lay in between. This clone was picked up one time. The source is a human donor in a cohort sampled during active COVID-19. Sequenced material: peripheral blood. This chain connects TRBV24-1 to TRBJ1-5; tentative D call: TRBD1 (6 bases). The CDR3 nucleotides read TGTGCCACTCAGACAGGTTCCAATCAGCCCCAGCATTTT. Amino acid sequence: CATQTGSNQPQHF.